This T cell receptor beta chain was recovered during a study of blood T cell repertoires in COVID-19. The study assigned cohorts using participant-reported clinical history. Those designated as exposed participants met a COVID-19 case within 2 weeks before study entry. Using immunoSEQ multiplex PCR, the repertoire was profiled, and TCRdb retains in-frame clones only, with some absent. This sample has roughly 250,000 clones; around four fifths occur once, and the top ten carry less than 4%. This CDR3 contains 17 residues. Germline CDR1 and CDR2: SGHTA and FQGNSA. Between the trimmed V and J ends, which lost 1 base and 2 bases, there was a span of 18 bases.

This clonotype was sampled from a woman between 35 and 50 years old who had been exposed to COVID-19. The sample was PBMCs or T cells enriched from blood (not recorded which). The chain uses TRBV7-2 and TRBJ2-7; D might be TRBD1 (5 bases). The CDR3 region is CASSLEGIGIFAYEQYF. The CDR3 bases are TGTGCCAGCAGCTTAGAGGGGATTGGGATATTCGCCTACGAGCAGTACTTC.